This T cell receptor (beta chain) was sequenced in a study of blood T cell repertoires in COVID-19. The wider study: PBMCs, B-cell-depleted T cells, or T cells were the source of the cDNA or gDNA that made up the material.

Sequenced by immunoSEQ multiplex PCR; TCRdb stores in-frame clones only, minus some. The data show around 55,000 clones, with approximately 78% seen just once and 5.9% held by the top ten. This CDR3 has 14 amino acids. The V gene's germline CDR1 is MNHEY and CDR2 SMNVEV (reference sequence). V lost 7 bases, J lost 7 bases, and 14 bases lay in between. Sequenced sample: peripheral blood. The TCR comes from a human donor in a cohort sampled during active or convalescent COVID-19. J is TRBJ1-6 and V is TRBV27; D not resolved. CDR3 in amino acids: CASMLAGGNSPLHF. The CDR3 region has the DNA TGTGCCAGCATGCTGGCTGGAGGCAATTCACCCCTCCACTTT.